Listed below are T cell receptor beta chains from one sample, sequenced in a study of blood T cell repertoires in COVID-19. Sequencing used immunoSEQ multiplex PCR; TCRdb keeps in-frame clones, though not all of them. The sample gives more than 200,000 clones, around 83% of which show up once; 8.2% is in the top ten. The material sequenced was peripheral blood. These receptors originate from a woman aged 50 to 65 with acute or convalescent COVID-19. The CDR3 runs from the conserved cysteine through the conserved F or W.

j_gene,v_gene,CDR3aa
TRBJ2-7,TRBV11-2,CASSLGQGAYEQYF
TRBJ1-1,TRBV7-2,CASSLGEYVNTEAFF
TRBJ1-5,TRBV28,CASSLLGGENNQPQHF
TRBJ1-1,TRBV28,CATARHMNTEAFF
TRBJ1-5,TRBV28,CASSLVQGSPQPQHF
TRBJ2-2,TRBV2,CASSDLQGAIGELFF
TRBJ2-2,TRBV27,CASSFGDRYTGELFF
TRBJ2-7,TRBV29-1,CSVGPAKGAGYEQYF
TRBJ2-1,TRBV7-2,CASSPPRGNSYNEQFF
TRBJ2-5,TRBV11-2,CASRSTGETQYF
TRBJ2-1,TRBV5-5,CASSPGTSGYNEQFF
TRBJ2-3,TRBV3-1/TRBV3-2,CASSLLAGGFTDTQYF
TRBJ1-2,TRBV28,CASSLHAAGYYTF
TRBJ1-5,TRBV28,CASSPRDRYYSNQPQHF
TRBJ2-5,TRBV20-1,CSASRTSLGRETQYF
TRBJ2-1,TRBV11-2,CASSLGPLSGRMNEQFF
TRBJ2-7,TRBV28,CASSLLGLGLDEQYF
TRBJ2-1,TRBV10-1,CASSTSGNEQFF
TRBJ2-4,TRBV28,CASSFPGEEGNIQYF
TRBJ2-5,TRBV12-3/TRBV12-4,CASSPLRTQYF
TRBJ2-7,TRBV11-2,CASSLQGSTYEQYF
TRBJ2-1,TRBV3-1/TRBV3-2,CASSQELAQHNEQFF
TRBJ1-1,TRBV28,CASRGQGAGNTEAFF